Listed here are 21 T cell receptor beta chains from one sample, sequenced in a study of blood T cell repertoires in COVID-19. Here immunoSEQ multiplex PCR was the method, and the copy in TCRdb shows in-frame clones only, minus some. The profile shows around 170,000 clones, about 86% of them singletons. Sequencing was performed on peripheral blood. Receptors were obtained from an older woman with acute or convalescent COVID-19.

This clone turned up a few times. CDR3 residues: CASSVEQTNTEAFF. The CDR3 DNA is TGTGCCAGCAGCGTAGAACAGACGAACACTGAAGCTTTCTTT. The rearrangement joins TRBV9 to TRBJ1-1, with D uncertain. The CDR3 length is 14 residues. V lost 0 bases and J lost 1, with 7 bases in between. CDR1 SGDLS and CDR2 YYNGEE come from the germline V gene. The whole variable domain, filled in from reference TRBV9 and TRBJ1-1, reads DSGVTQTPKHLITATGQRVTLRCSPRSGDLSVYWYQQSLDQGLQFLIQYYNGEERAKGNILERFSAQQFPDLHSELNLSSLELGDSALYFCASSVEQTNTEAFFGQGTRLTVV.

The gene calls are TRBV28 and TRBJ1-5; 8 bases map to TRBD1. The V gene's germline CDR1 is MDHEN and CDR2 SYDVKM. The CDR3 has 15 amino acids. With 4 bases clipped from V and 0 bases from J, the junction kept 2 bases outside the gene matches. CDR3 residues: CASSYGQGSNQPQHF. The DNA for the CDR3 is TGTGCCAGCAGTTACGGACAGGGTAGCAATCAGCCCCAGCATTTT.

This rearrangement joins TRBV6-2 or TRBV6-3 to TRBJ2-1; TRBD2 matches 7 bases. The CDR3 spans 16 residues. The J segment lost 9 bases and the V segment lost 2 bases, leaving 13 bases of the junction unmatched. CDR1 is MNHEY, CDR2 SVGEGT, per germline. In DNA form, the CDR3 reads TGTGCCAGCAGTTACGGTAGGACTAGAAGGTTGGGTGAGCAGTTCTTC. It codes for CASSYGRTRRLGEQFF.

This chain uses TRBV27 with TRBJ2-2, with 13 bases that match TRBD2. The CDR3 extends over 17 amino acids. The germline V gene encodes CDR1 MNHEY and CDR2 SMNVEV (reference sequence). With V trimmed by 6 bases and J by 6 bases, 10 bases remained unmatched. The CDR3 protein is CASSSPGTSGVSGELFF. The CDR3 bases are TGTGCCAGCAGCTCCCCCGGGACTAGCGGGGTCTCCGGGGAGCTGTTTTTT.

V gene TRBV3-1 (or the pseudogene TRBV3-2) combines with J gene TRBJ1-2, with D tentatively TRBD1 (5 bases). V lost 5 bases, J lost 8 bases, and 15 bases lay in between. There are 13 residues in the CDR3. Germline CDR1 reads LGHDT; CDR2 reads YNNKEL (reference sequence). DNA for the CDR3: TGTGCCAGCAGCGCGACAGCGGGGGACGGCTACACCTTC. Its translation is CASSATAGDGYTF.

V usage is TRBV7-9 and J usage is TRBJ2-3, with unresolved D. The germline V gene has CDR1 SEHNR and CDR2 FQNEAQ (reference sequence). The length of the CDR3 is 15 residues. V lost 5 bases, J lost 3 bases, and 15 bases lay in between. The CDR3 here is CASSTFRSTTDTQYF. Written as DNA, the CDR3 is TGTGCCAGCAGCACTTTCCGGTCAACTACAGATACGCAGTATTTT. Variable domain in full (rest from reference TRBV7-9 and TRBJ2-3): DTGVSQNPRHKITKRGQNVTFRCDPISEHNRLYWYRQTLGQGPEFLTYFQNEAQLEKSRLLSDRFSAERPKGSFSTLEIQRTEQGDSAMYLCASSTFRSTTDTQYFGPGTRLTVL.

This chain links TRBV10-3 with TRBJ1-3; no definite D call. The germline V gene encodes CDR1 ENHRY and CDR2 SYGVKD. CDR3 size: 14 residues. With 6 bases removed from V and 2 bases from J, the gap between germline ends came to 11 bases. In DNA form, the CDR3 reads TGTGCCATCAGGCCGTCGGGTACTGGAAACACCATATATTTT. Translating gives CAIRPSGTGNTIYF.

The rearrangement joins TRBV18 to TRBJ1-4, with TRBD1 as a possible D gene (5 bases). V lost 1 base, J lost 7 bases, and 13 bases lay in between. In germline, CDR1 is KGHSH, CDR2 LQKENI. The length of the CDR3 is 15 residues. The CDR3 reads CASSPLGTTGEKLFF. The CDR3 bases are TGTGCCAGCTCACCACTGGGGACTACTGGTGAAAAACTGTTTTTT.

This clone was counted a few times. The chain employs TRBV27 and TRBJ2-3, with TRBD2 as a possible D gene (6 bases). The CDR3 runs 17 residues. Per the germline V gene, CDR1 is MNHEY and CDR2 is SMNVEV (reference sequence). With 5 bases removed from V and 4 bases from J, the gap between germline ends came to 22 bases. The CDR3 spells CASSRTTPGWEADTQYF. Written as DNA, the CDR3 is TGTGCCAGCAGTCGGACTACCCCTGGGTGGGAGGCAGATACGCAGTATTTT.

The chain combines TRBV4-2 with TRBJ1-5, with no clear D. Per germline, CDR1 LGHNA and CDR2 YNFKEQ. Trimming removed 0 bases from V and 4 bases from J, with 13 bases in between. The CDR3 spans 16 residues. CDR3 sequence (DNA): TGTGCCAGCAGCCAAGAGTGGAAACAGCCTAATCAGCCCCAGCATTTT. As protein: CASSQEWKQPNQPQHF.

By proportion, this clone is medium-sized. The chain uses TRBV7-8 and TRBJ1-6, with TRBD1 as a possible D gene (5 bases). The CDR3 covers 17 residues. V lost 2 bases to trimming and J lost 8 bases, with 19 bases between them. Germline values: CDR1 SGHVS, CDR2 FQNEAQ. The CDR3 DNA reads as TGTGCCAGCAGCTTAAGTAGCAGGGCTACGCCGGATTCACCCCTCCACTTT. Protein: CASSLSSRATPDSPLHF.

This clone occurred once. The V and J genes are TRBV7-2 and TRBJ2-7, with D possibly TRBD2 on 7 matching bases. Germline V gene lookup returns CDR1 SGHTA and CDR2 FQGNSA. The CDR3 is 15 amino acids. Trimming stripped 5 bases from V and 3 bases from J, with 17 bases between. The CDR3 here is CASSPKQGGDYEQYF. The CDR3 DNA reads as TGTGCCAGCAGCCCCAAACAGGGAGGGGACTACGAGCAGTACTTC.

This clone was picked up one time. The chain joins TRBV30 to TRBJ2-1; 8 bases line up with TRBD1. This CDR3 is built from 16 residues. Germline CDR1 is GTSNPN and CDR2 is SVGIG (reference sequence). The V segment lost 3 bases and the J segment 0 bases; nucleotides outside the gene matches: 7. CDR3 nucleotide sequence: TGTGCCTGGAGGGGACAGGTTCCCCTCTCCTACAATGAGCAGTTCTTC. Its translation is CAWRGQVPLSYNEQFF.

CDR3 DNA sequence: TGTGCCACCAGGCGCGGGGCTGCAGATACGCAGTATTTT. The encoded protein is CATRRGAADTQYF. The chain combines TRBV15 with TRBJ2-3; D possibly corresponds to TRBD2 (6 bases). The CDR3 is made up of 13 amino acids. Looked up from germline, CDR1 is LNHNV and CDR2 is YYDKDF (reference sequence). The V gene lost 6 bases and the J gene lost 4 bases, with 11 bases spanning the gap. The variable domain in full, completed from reference TRBV15 and TRBJ2-3, reads DAMVIQNPRYQVTQFGKPVTLSCSQTLNHNVMYWYQQKSSQAPKLLFHYYDKDFNNEADTPDNFQSRRPNTSFCFLDIRSPGLGDTAMYLCATRRGAADTQYFGPGTRLTVL.

The rearrangement uses TRBV19 and TRBJ2-7, with D unresolved. V was cut by 2 bases and J by 3 bases, with 11 bases left in between. The CDR3 runs 14 residues. The germline gives CDR1 LNHDA, CDR2 SQIVND (reference sequence). As DNA, the CDR3 is TGTGCCAGTAGTATAAGTGGGCCCAACTACGAGCAGTACTTC. It encodes CASSISGPNYEQYF.

J is TRBJ1-1 and V is TRBV11-3, with D perhaps matching TRBD1 (6 bases). The V and J ends lost 2 bases and 4 bases respectively, with 11 bases between them. In germline, CDR1 is SGHNT, CDR2 YENEEA. This CDR3 has 14 residues. This chain's CDR3 is CASSLRARGTEAFF. CDR3 nucleotide sequence: TGTGCCAGCAGCTTAAGGGCCAGGGGCACTGAAGCTTTCTTT.

Points on this clone: Other DNA sequences of this sample code for an identical CDR3. The rearrangement uses TRBV18 and TRBJ1-2; TRBD1 matches 7 bases. Trimming took 3 bases from V and 1 from J; bases not matched to a gene: 2. Per the germline V gene, CDR1 is KGHSH and CDR2 is LQKENI. The CDR3 runs to 14 residues. The CDR3 nucleotides are TGTGCCAGCTCACCCCGACAGGGTAACTATGGCTACACCTTC. This translates into CASSPRQGNYGYTF.

The chain combines TRBV5-1 with TRBJ1-2; TRBD1 matches 11 bases. This CDR3 is 15 amino acids long. The J segment lost 8 bases and the V segment lost 2 bases, leaving 8 bases of the junction unmatched. The V gene's germline CDR1 is SGHRS and CDR2 YFSETQ. The CDR3 here is CASSLNTGQGEGYTF. For the CDR3, the DNA is TGCGCCAGCAGCTTAAATACGGGACAGGGGGAAGGCTACACCTTC.

This CDR3 reads CASSLQGSSYNSPLHF. CDR3 DNA sequence: TGTGCCAGCAGTTTGCAGGGGAGCTCCTATAATTCACCCCTCCACTTT. This chain uses TRBV28 with TRBJ1-6; perhaps TRBD1 as D (6 bases). Trimming left V 3 bases short and J 0 bases short, with 9 bases between. Germline V gene lookup returns CDR1 MDHEN and CDR2 SYDVKM. The CDR3 covers 16 residues.

V gene TRBV29-1 combines with J gene TRBJ2-1; 9 bases are a match to TRBD1. Losses at the gene ends were 4 bases for V and 7 bases for J; bases not matched to a gene: 5. The CDR3 has 13 amino acids. Per germline, CDR1 SQVTM and CDR2 ANQGSEA. The CDR3 reads CSVVRDRENEQFF. CDR3 sequence (DNA): TGCAGCGTTGTCCGGGACAGGGAGAATGAGCAGTTCTTC.

The chain recombines TRBV4-3 with TRBJ2-1, with D maybe TRBD2 (5 bases). Germline values: CDR1 LGHNA, CDR2 YSLEER. The CDR3 consists of 15 residues. V was trimmed by 4 bases and J by 0 bases, leaving 10 bases between them. CDR3 coding DNA: TGCGCCAGCAGCCCCTGGGAGAGCTCCTACAATGAGCAGTTCTTC. It specifies CASSPWESSYNEQFF.